This T cell receptor (beta chain) was sequenced during a study of shared clonotypes between healthy human individuals. Regarding this clone: Its antigen is as yet unknown.

The study's findings and limits: Owing to a small donor count, the genetic and exposure-history diversity represented was limited.

Samples underwent the assay at deep level. The protocol was immunoSEQ multiplex PCR, while the TCRdb copy is restricted to in-frame clones and leaves out a portion. The sample has about 460,000 clones; around 77% are singletons. This CDR3 has 13 residues. V was clipped by 4 bases and J by 2 bases, with 8 bases between them. CDR1 is KGHSH and CDR2 is LQKENI in the germline V gene. Source material: PBMCs. This TCR derives from a middle-aged woman in good health. Some clones in this sample may be carry-over from other donors' samples. This chain joins TRBV18 and TRBJ1-2; tentatively, D is TRBD1 (5 bases). This CDR3 is CASSRDSNYGYTF. The DNA of the CDR3 is TGTGCCAGCTCACGGGACTCCAACTATGGCTACACCTTC.